This section outlines one T cell receptor (beta chain) sequence together with its context. Its antigen is not known. V was trimmed by 3 bases and J by 6 bases, leaving 9 bases between them. CDR3 length: 13 amino acids. Germline CDR1 and CDR2: SQVTM and ANQGSEA. The sample comes from a study of OX40 agonist ivuxolimab in advanced cancers. Study results and caveats: Both CD4+ and CD8+ T cell populations in blood had undergone clonal expansion by week 6 at 0.1 to 3.0 mg/kg. Relative to CD4+, CD8+ T cells held more expanded clones on average.

The data were produced by immunoSEQ multiplex PCR, yet TCRdb's version contains in-frame clones alone and is incomplete. The table includes around 92,000 clones, roughly 82% detected once. V usage is TRBV29-1 and J usage is TRBJ1-6; D may be TRBD1 (5 bases). Specimen: CD4+ or CD8+ T cells sorted from blood, collected in a trial of the OX40 agonist ivuxolimab. This TCR was sampled from an adult with an advanced solid tumor such as melanoma, head and neck, liver or kidney cancer. This CDR3 is CSVEETANSPLHF. The CDR3 coding sequence is TGCAGCGTTGAGGAGACAGCTAATTCACCCCTCCACTTT.